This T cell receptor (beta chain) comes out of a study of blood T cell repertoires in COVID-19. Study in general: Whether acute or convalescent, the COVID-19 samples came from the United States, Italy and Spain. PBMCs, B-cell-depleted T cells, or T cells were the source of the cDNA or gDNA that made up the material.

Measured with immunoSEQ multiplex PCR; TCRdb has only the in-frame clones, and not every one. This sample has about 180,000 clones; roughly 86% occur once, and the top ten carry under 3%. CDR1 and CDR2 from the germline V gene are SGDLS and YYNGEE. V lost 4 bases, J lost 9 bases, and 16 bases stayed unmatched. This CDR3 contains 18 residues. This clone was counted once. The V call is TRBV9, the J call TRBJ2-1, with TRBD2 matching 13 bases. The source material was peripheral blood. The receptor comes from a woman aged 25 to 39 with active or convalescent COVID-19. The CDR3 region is CASSPGTSGKTVFGEQFF. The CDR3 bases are TGTGCCAGCAGCCCCGGGACTAGCGGGAAGACTGTTTTTGGTGAGCAGTTCTTC. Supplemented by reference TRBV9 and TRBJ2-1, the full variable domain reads DSGVTQTPKHLITATGQRVTLRCSPRSGDLSVYWYQQSLDQGLQFLIQYYNGEERAKGNILERFSAQQFPDLHSELNLSSLELGDSALYFCASSPGTSGKTVFGEQFFGPGTRLTVL.